The following is a T cell receptor (beta chain) sequence with its context. Its matching antigen is unknown. TCRdb's table, derived via immunoSEQ multiplex PCR, lists solely in-frame clones and lacks some. The data show roughly 35,000 clones, about 92% seen once. After removal of 3 bases from V and 0 bases from J, the junction contained 4 bases not matched to a gene. Germline CDR1 and CDR2: MDHEN and SYDVKM. The CDR3 contains 16 residues. This sample is part of a study of T cells in localized non-small cell lung cancer. Overall study findings and caveats: Greater T cell density in blood accompanied longer overall survival. Multi-region tumor sequencing was not done, so intratumor heterogeneity could not be excluded. Clonality of T cells reached its maximum in uninvolved adjacent lung, surpassing tumor. Adjacent lung was found to contain a median approximately 62 of the top 100 tumor clones.

Source: peripheral blood, taken before any cancer treatment. The chain has TRBV28 and TRBJ1-2; 10 bases line up with TRBD1. The sequence was obtained from a female donor of 60 years or more with stage I lung adenocarcinoma. The CDR3 DNA reads TGTGCCAGCAGTTTGGGACAGGGGCGGCCTAACTATGGCTACACCTTC. Translating gives CASSLGQGRPNYGYTF.